What follows are 20 T cell receptor beta chains derived from one specimen sequenced in a study of vaccination and CD4 T cells after COVID-19. Cultured CD4+ T-cell DNA underwent Oncomine TCR Beta short-read sequencing. From the PCR reads, TCRdb called clonotypes with MiXCR, one entry per CDR3 protein. The repertoire holds roughly 13,000 distinct CDR3 sequences, roughly 70% seen once, with around 30% in the top ten. As to treatment: roughly 10-day PBMC culture with coronavirus spike peptide pools or control peptides (ViraFEST assay). Their recognized antigens are unknown. Sequencing used CD4+ T cells from blood, cultured in vitro. The source is a human donor who had recovered from COVID-19.

The rearrangement joins TRBV7-8 to TRBJ2-7, with 7 bases lining up with TRBD2. Trimming cost V 5 bases and J 3 bases; bases outside gene matches: 4. CDR3 size: 13 residues. CDR1 SGHVS and CDR2 FQNEAQ come from the germline V gene. CDR3 residues: CASSLTSVYEQYF. The CDR3 DNA sequence: TGTGCCAGCAGCCTTACTAGCGTCTACGAGCAGTACTTC. The whole variable domain, filled in from reference TRBV7-8 and TRBJ2-7, reads GAGVSQSPRYKVAKRGQDVALRCDPISGHVSLFWYQQALGQGPEFLTYFQNEAQLDKSGLPSDRFFAERPEGSVSTLKIQRTQQEDSAVYLCASSLTSVYEQYFGPGTRLTVT.

This clonotype is a singleton in its sample. This chain connects TRBV28 to TRBJ1-1; perhaps TRBD1 as D (5 bases). Germline V gene data show CDR1 as MDHEN and CDR2 as SYDVKM. The V end lost 6 bases, the J end lost 0 bases, and 11 bases lay between the germline ends. The CDR3 length is 14 residues. This CDR3 reads CASSPGGVNTEAFF. CDR3 bases: TGTGCCAGCAGCCCCGGGGGGGTGAACACTGAAGCTTTCTTT. Complete variable domain (other parts from reference TRBV28 and TRBJ1-1): DVKVTQSSRYLVKRTGEKVFLECVQDMDHENMFWYRQDPGLGLRLIYFSYDVKMKEKGDIPEGYSVSREKKERFSLILESASTNQTSMYLCASSPGGVNTEAFFGQGTRLTVV.

This clonotype was observed a handful of times. The V and J genes are TRBV7-2 and TRBJ1-2; 10 bases match TRBD1. This CDR3 region has 15 residues. CDR1 and CDR2 from the germline V gene are SGHTA and FQGNSA. The ends lost 5 bases at V and 5 bases at J; junction bases unmatched: 8. Here the CDR3 reads CASSRYGDRGYGYTF. The CDR3, as DNA: TGTGCCAGCAGCCGATACGGGGACAGGGGATATGGCTACACCTTC.

V gene TRBV5-5 combines with J gene TRBJ1-1; a weak D match, TRBD1 (5 bases). The CDR3 has 13 residues. Trimming shortened V by 1 base and J by 6 bases, and 10 bases separated the two germline ends. CDR1 and CDR2 (germline): SGHKS, YYEKEE (reference sequence). This chain's CDR3 is CASSLILGAEAFF. The CDR3 region has the DNA TGTGCCAGCAGCTTGATTTTAGGGGCTGAAGCTTTCTTT.

The J gene is TRBJ2-3, the V gene TRBV4-1; TRBD1 is a possible D gene (6 bases). Germline CDR1 and CDR2: MGHRA and YSYEKL. V was pared by 0 bases and J by 2 bases, with 9 bases between. CDR3 size: 15 residues. Written as DNA, the CDR3 is TGCGCCAGCAGCCAAGACAGGGGATCCACAGATACGCAGTATTTT. Translation: CASSQDRGSTDTQYF.

This chain uses TRBV11-2 with TRBJ2-3; no clear D. Trimming pared 5 bases from V and 2 bases from J, leaving 17 bases between. The CDR3 has 16 residues. Germline CDR1 reads SGHAT; CDR2 reads FQNNGV. CDR3 sequence: CASSPSLRSFTDTQYF. In nucleotides, the CDR3 is TGTGCCAGCAGCCCATCCTTAAGGAGTTTCACAGATACGCAGTATTTT.

The chain employs TRBV20-1 and TRBJ1-3; D gene uncertain. Germline V gene sequence: CDR1 DFQATT, CDR2 SNEGSKA (reference sequence). CDR3 size: 13 residues. The chain's CDR3 is CSTYTHSGNTIYF. DNA for the CDR3: TGCAGCACCTACACCCACTCTGGAAACACCATATATTTT.

J is TRBJ2-7 and V is TRBV27; D is possibly TRBD1 or TRBD2 (6 bases each). Germline V lookup: CDR1 MNHEY, CDR2 SMNVEV (reference sequence). The CDR3 consists of 16 residues. The V end was cut by 6 bases, the J end by 2 bases, with 20 bases between. As DNA, the CDR3 is TGTGCCAGCAGCCACGGTAGGGGGGTAACGACCTACGAGCAGTACTTC. This sequence encodes CASSHGRGVTTYEQYF.

The chain links TRBV6-2 or TRBV6-3 to TRBJ2-7; D is unclear. The CDR3 has 14 amino acids. CDR1 MNHEY and CDR2 SVGEGT come from the germline V gene. The germline V and J ends were trimmed by 7 bases and 2 bases, with 15 bases remaining between them. This CDR3 reads CASTYNADPYEQYF. CDR3 in DNA: TGTGCCAGCACCTATAATGCGGACCCCTACGAGCAGTACTTC.

This chain connects TRBV15 to TRBJ1-3; D is uncertain. The germline V and J ends were trimmed by 2 bases and 1 base, with 3 bases remaining between them. The CDR3 is 13 residues long. The germline gives CDR1 LNHNV, CDR2 YYDKDF (reference sequence). The CDR3 DNA is TGTGCCACCAGCAGAAAGTCTGGAAACACCATATATTTT. As protein: CATSRKSGNTIYF.

The gene calls are TRBV20-1 and TRBJ1-5; D is undetermined. The CDR3 loop spans 11 amino acids. V gave up 3 bases and J gave up 4 bases, with 4 bases separating them. Germline CDR1 DFQATT, CDR2 SNEGSKA (reference sequence). CDR3 sequence reads: CSASQNQPQHF. In nucleotides, the CDR3 is TGCAGTGCTAGTCAGAATCAGCCCCAGCATTTT.

This chain uses TRBV20-1 with TRBJ2-1; D uncertain. With 6 bases removed from V and 5 bases from J, the gap between germline ends came to 11 bases. Germline CDR1 and CDR2: DFQATT and SNEGSKA (reference sequence). The CDR3 spans 12 residues. Written as DNA, the CDR3 is TGCAGTGCCCGCCGGGCAGACAATGAGCAGTTCTTC. Its protein is CSARRADNEQFF.

The chain has TRBV28 and TRBJ1-6; D gene unclear. CDR3 size: 14 residues. CDR1 and CDR2 (germline): MDHEN, SYDVKM. The V gene lost 6 bases and the J gene lost 0 bases, with 6 bases spanning the gap. CDR3 in amino acids: CASRYFSYNSPLHF. The DNA for the CDR3 is TGTGCCAGCAGGTACTTCTCCTATAATTCACCCCTCCACTTT.

The V call is TRBV6-1, the J call TRBJ1-2, with 9 bases that match TRBD1. CDR1 is MNHNS and CDR2 is SASEGT in the germline V gene. The CDR3 spans 14 residues. Trimming cost V 7 bases and J 7 bases; bases outside gene matches: 10. The CDR3 region is CASTGDRESFGYTF. In DNA form, the CDR3 reads TGTGCCAGCACCGGGGACAGGGAATCGTTTGGCTACACCTTC.

This rearrangement joins TRBV4-2 to TRBJ1-1; 11 nucleotides align to TRBD1. The length of the CDR3 is 15 residues. The germline V gene has CDR1 LGHNA and CDR2 YNFKEQ. The V and J ends lost 3 bases and 6 bases, in that order; junction bases with no gene match: 6. CDR3 DNA: TGTGCCAGCAGCCACCAATTGGGACAGGGGGCTGAAGCTTTCTTT. Its translation is CASSHQLGQGAEAFF.

The J gene is TRBJ1-1, the V gene TRBV7-2; no clear D gene. The CDR3 is 13 residues long. The germline V gene encodes CDR1 SGHTA and CDR2 FQGNSA. V lost 5 bases, J lost 1 base, and 8 bases lay in between. The chain's CDR3 is CASSTDRNTEAFF. The CDR3, as DNA: TGTGCCAGCAGCACCGACCGGAACACTGAAGCTTTCTTT. Full variable domain (outside the CDR3, taken from reference TRBV7-2 and TRBJ1-1): GAGVSQSPSNKVTEKGKDVELRCDPISGHTALYWYRQSLGQGLEFLIYFQGNSAPDKSGLPSDRFSAERTGGSVSTLTIQRTQQEDSAVYLCASSTDRNTEAFFGQGTRLTVV.

The rearrangement uses TRBV27 and TRBJ1-1; 7 bases map to TRBD1. Germline V gives CDR1 MNHEY, CDR2 SMNVEV (reference sequence). Germline trimming cut 3 bases from V and 4 bases from J; bases unmatched to any gene: 8. This CDR3 has 15 amino acids. The CDR3 here is CASSFQRQGATEAFF. CDR3 nucleotides: TGTGCCAGCAGTTTTCAGCGACAGGGAGCCACTGAAGCTTTCTTT.

The V call is TRBV20-1, the J call TRBJ1-2; D might be TRBD1 (6 bases). The CDR3 length is 14 residues. Trimming took 2 bases from V and 4 from J, leaving 14 bases between them. The V gene's germline CDR1 is DFQATT and CDR2 SNEGSKA (reference sequence). CDR3 sequence reads: CSARRGQQAYGYTF. The CDR3 nucleotides are TGCAGTGCTAGACGGGGACAACAGGCCTATGGCTACACCTTC.

This chain uses TRBV28 with TRBJ2-4; D perhaps matches TRBD1 (6 bases). The V end was cut by 3 bases, the J end by 1 base, with 16 bases between. CDR3 size: 17 residues. The V gene's germline CDR1 is MDHEN and CDR2 SYDVKM. The CDR3 spells CASSFQGLALAKNIQYF. The DNA of the CDR3 is TGTGCCAGCAGTTTTCAGGGGTTGGCCCTCGCCAAAAACATTCAGTACTTC.

V is TRBV6-2 or TRBV6-3 and J is TRBJ1-5; D unclear. The germline CDR1 and CDR2 sequences are MNHEY and SVGEGT. The CDR3 contains 15 residues. V lost 8 bases and J lost 2, with 16 bases in between. For the CDR3, the DNA is TGTGCCAGCTCCGGCCCCTCGGCAGGCAATCAGCCCCAGCATTTT. This translates into CASSGPSAGNQPQHF.